The 25 T cell receptor beta chains below come from one sample, sequenced in a study of T cells in localized non-small cell lung cancer. The protocol was immunoSEQ multiplex PCR, while the TCRdb copy is restricted to in-frame clones and leaves out a portion. The sample consists of roughly 34,000 clones, 78% of them appearing once. The source material was peripheral blood, sampled before any cancer treatment. These receptors all stem from a male donor older than 55 with stage II squamous cell lung carcinoma.

V gene TRBV6-1 combines with J gene TRBJ1-2; 8 bases match TRBD1. The CDR3 has 16 amino acids. V shed 0 bases, J shed 4 bases, and the junction held 7 bases outside the gene matches. Germline loops: CDR1 MNHNS, CDR2 SASEGT. This CDR3 reads CASSEAARTGIYGYTF. The CDR3 DNA reads as TGTGCCAGCAGTGAAGCAGCAAGGACAGGGATCTATGGCTACACCTTC.

This rearrangement joins TRBV4-2 to TRBJ2-5; 7 bases are a match to TRBD1. The CDR3 runs to 14 residues. From germline, CDR1 is LGHNA and CDR2 YNFKEQ. V trimming: 1 base; J trimming: 3 bases; junction bases outside the gene matches: 2. CDR3 coding DNA: TGTGCCAGCAGCCAAGCAGGACAGGAAGAGACCCAGTACTTC. Its protein is CASSQAGQEETQYF.

The chain combines TRBV7-2 with TRBJ2-7, with 8 bases aligning to TRBD2. CDR3 length: 14 residues. The trim removed 4 bases at V and 3 bases at J, leaving 5 bases unmatched. Germline-derived CDR1 and CDR2 are SGHTA and FQGNSA. CDR3 coding DNA: TGTGCCAGCAGCTCCGCGGGGGGCGGCTACGAGCAGTACTTC. It specifies CASSSAGGGYEQYF.

V gene TRBV7-3 combines with J gene TRBJ1-1; D is unclear. Germline V CDR1 and CDR2: SGHTA, FQGTGA. The CDR3 loop spans 13 amino acids. V dropped 4 bases and J dropped 1 base, with 7 bases sitting between them. The DNA of the CDR3 is TGTGCCAGCAGCTCTAACAGGAACACTGAAGCTTTCTTT. This translates into CASSSNRNTEAFF.

The J gene is TRBJ2-1, the V gene TRBV5-1, with D maybe TRBD2 (5 bases). The CDR3 is 13 residues long. The V end was cut by 7 bases, the J end by 5 bases, with 13 bases between. Germline-derived CDR1 and CDR2 are SGHRS and YFSETQ. CDR3 in amino acids: CASRLSENNEQFF. The CDR3 DNA follows: TGCGCCAGCCGCCTTAGCGAAAACAATGAGCAGTTCTTC.

The V and J genes are TRBV7-6 and TRBJ1-4; D gene uncertain. Per germline, CDR1 SGHVS and CDR2 FNYEAQ. This CDR3 contains 15 residues. Trimming removed 1 base at V and 5 bases at J, with 11 bases between. CDR3 amino acids: CASSLGAGGNEKLFF. CDR3 nucleotides: TGTGCCAGCAGCTTAGGGGCCGGCGGGAATGAAAAACTGTTTTTT. Looking up the rest from reference TRBV7-6 and TRBJ1-4 gives the full variable domain: GAGVSQSPRYKVTKRGQDVALRCDPISGHVSLYWYRQALGQGPEFLTYFNYEAQQDKSGLPNDRFSAERPEGSISTLTIQRTEQRDSAMYRCASSLGAGGNEKLFFGSGTQLSVL.

This clone turned up a few times. V and J are TRBV30 and TRBJ1-2, with D possibly TRBD1 on 5 matching bases. This CDR3 comprises 13 residues. V lost 4 bases to trimming and J lost 2 bases, with 11 bases between them. In germline, CDR1 is GTSNPN, CDR2 SVGIG (reference sequence). CDR3 loop: CAWIRGPNYGYTF. The DNA of the CDR3 is TGTGCCTGGATTAGGGGCCCCAACTATGGCTACACCTTC.

The chain carries TRBV2 and TRBJ1-1, with D tentatively TRBD1 (6 bases). The CDR3 sequence is 12 residues long. The germline V gene encodes CDR1 SNHLY and CDR2 FYNNEI. V lost 7 bases and J lost 2, with 8 bases in between. CDR3 residues: CASKGHNTEAFF. The CDR3 nucleotides are TGTGCCAGCAAGGGACACAACACTGAAGCTTTCTTT.

The rearrangement joins TRBV28 to TRBJ1-1; D call uncertain. CDR3 size: 13 residues. The germline V gene encodes CDR1 MDHEN and CDR2 SYDVKM. Trimming took 1 base from V and 1 from J, leaving 4 bases between them. The CDR3 coding sequence is TGTGCCAGCAGTTTATTGGGGAACACTGAAGCTTTCTTT. Translating it yields CASSLLGNTEAFF.

In its sample, this clone was seen a few times. The chain has TRBV6-5 and TRBJ1-2; D uncertain. Per germline, CDR1 MNHEY and CDR2 SVGAGI. This CDR3 is built from 13 residues. Trimming took 5 bases from V and 1 from J, leaving 8 bases between them. CDR3 coding DNA: TGTGCCAGCAGTGCGGGTCTTAACTATGGCTACACCTTC. Its translation: CASSAGLNYGYTF.

This clone was counted once. The J gene is TRBJ1-1, the V gene TRBV12-5; D gene ambiguous. The CDR3 is made up of 13 amino acids. Germline assignment: CDR1 LGHNT and CDR2 FRNRAP. V was cut by 6 bases and J by 2 bases, with 10 bases left in between. CDR3 in amino acids: CASGLSINTEAFF. The CDR3 DNA is TGTGCTAGTGGACTGTCAATTAACACTGAAGCTTTCTTT.

CDR3 sequence: CASSPVIGTGGRNTIYF. The CDR3 nucleotides are TGTGCCAGCTCACCAGTGATTGGGACAGGAGGAAGAAACACCATATATTTT. The chain carries TRBV18 and TRBJ1-3; 8 bases match TRBD1. Looked up from germline, CDR1 is KGHSH and CDR2 is LQKENI. This CDR3 has 17 amino acids. Unmatched junction bases numbered 11, after V lost 2 bases and J lost 5 bases.

This clone appeared a few times. The chain employs TRBV5-1 and TRBJ2-6; 7 nucleotides match TRBD1. Trimming cost V 3 bases and J 0 bases; bases outside gene matches: 12. Germline V gene data show CDR1 as SGHRS and CDR2 as YFSETQ. CDR3 length: 19 residues. The CDR3 DNA follows: TGCGCCAGCAGCTCTATACCGGGACAGCAGATCTCTGGGGCCAACGTCCTGACTTTC. This gives the protein CASSSIPGQQISGANVLTF.

The rearrangement joins TRBV19 to TRBJ2-6; D unclear. CDR1 LNHDA and CDR2 SQIVND come from the germline V gene (reference sequence). There are 14 residues in the CDR3. Trimming removed 5 bases from V and 4 bases from J, with 9 bases in between. The CDR3 bases are TGTGCCAGTAGTTTCGGCCAGGGGGCCAACGTCCTGACTTTC. The encoded protein is CASSFGQGANVLTF.

V usage is TRBV27 and J usage is TRBJ2-2; 11 bases fit TRBD1. Per germline, CDR1 MNHEY and CDR2 SMNVEV (reference sequence). V shed 7 bases and J 7 bases; nucleotides not matched to a gene: 5. The CDR3 spans 14 residues. The CDR3 spells CASKGQGAIGELFF. In DNA, the CDR3 is TGTGCCAGCAAAGGACAGGGGGCTATCGGGGAGCTGTTTTTT.

The chain joins TRBV7-3 to TRBJ1-1, with D possibly matching TRBD1 (5 bases). Germline V CDR1 and CDR2: SGHTA, FQGTGA. Trimming pared 5 bases from V and 4 bases from J, leaving 8 bases between. This CDR3 comprises 12 residues. The CDR3 spells CASSDQGTEAFF. CDR3 sequence (DNA): TGTGCCAGCAGCGATCAGGGCACTGAAGCTTTCTTT.

The chain employs TRBV18 and TRBJ1-5, with a possible D match to TRBD1 (5 bases). The CDR3 is made up of 18 amino acids. The V gene's germline CDR1 is KGHSH and CDR2 LQKENI. V lost 1 base to trimming and J lost 2 bases, with 18 bases between them. The CDR3: CASSPRGGGVARNQPQHF. The CDR3 DNA sequence: TGTGCCAGCTCACCACGGGGCGGAGGGGTAGCTCGCAATCAGCCCCAGCATTTT.

The V gene is TRBV19, the J gene TRBJ2-1, with TRBD2 matching 8 bases. Germline assignment: CDR1 LNHDA and CDR2 SQIVND (reference sequence). The CDR3 is made up of 12 amino acids. The ends lost 3 bases at V and 12 bases at J; junction bases unmatched: 4. The CDR3 sequence is CASSIIAGGQFF. For the CDR3, the DNA is TGTGCCAGTAGTATTATTGCGGGGGGGCAGTTCTTC.

A note on this clone: The conserved phenylalanine or tryptophan is not found at the CDR3 terminus, so this likely reflects a read error. Because the CDR3's place on the DNA is in doubt, the DNA is left out and the CDR3 is given as listed by TCRdb. The rearrangement joins TRBV5-1 to TRBJ1-2. The germline V gene has CDR1 SGHRS and CDR2 YFSETQ. The CDR3 spans 9 residues, counting both ends. CDR3 sequence reads: CASSLATRG.

J is TRBJ1-1 and V is TRBV18; D is ambiguous. CDR3 size: 15 residues. Trimming removed 0 bases at V and 3 bases at J, with 11 bases between. Germline V gene lookup returns CDR1 KGHSH and CDR2 LQKENI. The CDR3 protein is CASSPPWSADTEAFF. The DNA of the CDR3 is TGTGCCAGCTCACCACCGTGGTCGGCGGACACTGAAGCTTTCTTT.

The V and J genes are TRBV19 and TRBJ1-1, with D possibly being TRBD1 (6 bases). The V gene's germline CDR1 is LNHDA and CDR2 SQIVND (reference sequence). The V end lost 5 bases, the J end lost 5 bases, and 9 bases lay between the germline ends. The CDR3 has 12 residues. The CDR3 loop is CASSYDRTEAFF. CDR3 bases: TGTGCCAGTAGTTACGACAGGACTGAAGCTTTCTTT.

The V gene is TRBV7-3, the J gene TRBJ2-5; no clear D. The CDR3 spans 13 residues. The V gene's germline CDR1 is SGHTA and CDR2 FQGTGA. The V end lost 4 bases, the J end lost 1 base, and 7 bases lay between the germline ends. The CDR3 DNA is TGTGCCAGCAGCTCCGTCCCCCAAGAGACCCAGTACTTC. The encoded protein is CASSSVPQETQYF.

The table lists this clone with a few counts. The chain uses TRBV2 and TRBJ1-1; weak D call: TRBD1 (5 bases). This CDR3 spans 11 amino acids. The germline gives CDR1 SNHLY, CDR2 FYNNEI. V was shortened by 6 bases and J by 10 bases, with 12 bases between the two germline ends. Here the CDR3 DNA reads TGTGCCAGCAGACCCGCCGGGGGAGCTTTCTTT. Encoded protein: CASRPAGGAFF.

J is TRBJ1-1 and V is TRBV5-8; D is uncertain. V dropped 2 bases and J dropped 1 base, with 15 bases sitting between them. This CDR3 has 16 amino acids. From germline, CDR1 is SGHTS and CDR2 YDEGEE. The CDR3 DNA reads as TGTGCCAGCAGCTTAGATTTAATTGCACCGAACACTGAAGCTTTCTTT. It codes for CASSLDLIAPNTEAFF. Full variable domain (rest looked up from reference TRBV5-8 and TRBJ1-1): EAGVTQSPTHLIKTRGQQATLRCSPISGHTSVYWYQQALGLGLQFLLWYDEGEERNRGNFPPRFSGRQFPNYSSELNVNALELEDSALYLCASSLDLIAPNTEAFFGQGTRLTVV.

The chain is built from TRBV6-5 and TRBJ2-2; the D gene is possibly TRBD1 (5 bases). Trimming took off 5 bases at V and 0 bases at J, with 10 bases between the two ends. This CDR3 has 15 amino acids. In germline, CDR1 is MNHEY, CDR2 SVGAGI. The CDR3, as DNA: TGTGCCAGCAGTGCCGACAGACCGAACACCGGGGAGCTGTTTTTT. Amino acids: CASSADRPNTGELFF.